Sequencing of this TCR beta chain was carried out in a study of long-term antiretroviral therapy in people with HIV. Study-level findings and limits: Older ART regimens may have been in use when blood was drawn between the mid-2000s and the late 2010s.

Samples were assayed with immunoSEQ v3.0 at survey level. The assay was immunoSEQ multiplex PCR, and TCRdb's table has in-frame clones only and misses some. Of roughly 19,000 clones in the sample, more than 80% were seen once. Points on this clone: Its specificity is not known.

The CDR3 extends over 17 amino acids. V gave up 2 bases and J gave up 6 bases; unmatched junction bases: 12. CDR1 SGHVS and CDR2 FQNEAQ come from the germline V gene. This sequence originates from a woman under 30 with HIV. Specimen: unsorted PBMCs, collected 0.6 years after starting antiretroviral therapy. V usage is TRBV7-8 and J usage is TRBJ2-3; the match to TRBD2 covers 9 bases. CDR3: CASSLLLSGRKLDTQYF. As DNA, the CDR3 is TGTGCCAGCAGCTTATTACTGAGCGGGAGGAAGTTGGATACGCAGTATTTT. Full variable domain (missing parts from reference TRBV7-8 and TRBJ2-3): GAGVSQSPRYKVAKRGQDVALRCDPISGHVSLFWYQQALGQGPEFLTYFQNEAQLDKSGLPSDRFFAERPEGSVSTLKIQRTQQEDSAVYLCASSLLLSGRKLDTQYFGPGTRLTVL.